This T cell receptor beta chain was observed in a study of blood T cell repertoires in COVID-19. Profiled with immunoSEQ multiplex PCR; TCRdb holds only in-frame clones, not every one. The sample yields around 38,000 clones, about 88% seen once. V shed 2 bases and J 9 bases; nucleotides not matched to a gene: 9. The CDR3 contains 17 residues. Germline values: CDR1 MGHRA, CDR2 YSYEKL. Sequencing was done on a sample of peripheral blood. V is TRBV4-1 and J is TRBJ2-2; 13 nucleotides match TRBD2. This TCR was sampled from a man between 65 and 79 years old with acute or convalescent COVID-19. The CDR3 DNA is TGCGCCAGCAGCCAAACGGCTGGACTAGCGGGGGTGAGGGAGCTGTTTTTT. Translating it yields CASSQTAGLAGVRELFF.